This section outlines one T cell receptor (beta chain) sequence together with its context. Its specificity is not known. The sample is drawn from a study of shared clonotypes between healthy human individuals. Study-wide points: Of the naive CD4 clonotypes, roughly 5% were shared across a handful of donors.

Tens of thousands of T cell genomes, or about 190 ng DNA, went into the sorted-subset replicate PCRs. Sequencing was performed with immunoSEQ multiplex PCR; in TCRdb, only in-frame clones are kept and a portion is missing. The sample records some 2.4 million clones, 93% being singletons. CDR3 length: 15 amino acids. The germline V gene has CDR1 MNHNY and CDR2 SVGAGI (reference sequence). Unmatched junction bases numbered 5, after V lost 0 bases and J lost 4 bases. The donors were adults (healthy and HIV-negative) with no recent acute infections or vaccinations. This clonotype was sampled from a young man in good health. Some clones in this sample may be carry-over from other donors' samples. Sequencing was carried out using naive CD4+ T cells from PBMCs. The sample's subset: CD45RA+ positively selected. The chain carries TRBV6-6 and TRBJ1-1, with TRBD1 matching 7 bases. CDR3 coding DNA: TGTGCCAGCAGTTACTCCGGCAGGGGGAGCACTGAAGCTTTCTTT. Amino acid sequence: CASSYSGRGSTEAFF.